This section outlines one T cell receptor (beta chain) sequence together with its context. This clone came up once. The antigen it recognizes is unknown. Per-nucleotide qualities are absent, and no much larger clonotype sits a single base away. Whole blood was collected in K2EDTA tubes by collaborating institutions according to the institutions' own protocols. For TCRbeta analysis, collaborator samples were shipped as frozen whole blood, as isolated PBMCs, or as DNA extracted from either sample type. TCRbeta CDR3 regions were amplified from genomic DNA using the immunoSEQ Assay, a bias-controlled multiplex PCR. The published analysis was carried out like this. The number of nucleated cells in each sample was estimated from the amplification of reference gene primers within the assay. Sequence reads were collapsed and filtered to measure the absolute abundance of every unique TCRbeta CDR3 rearrangement. Productive Simpson clonality was computed per sample as the square root of Simpson's diversity index over productive rearrangements. Held by TCRdb, this immuneACCESS table contains in-frame sequences only and omits some clones. Under half of the omission traces to an unresolved V gene where checked; the cause of the rest is unknown. V and J calls and clone size are as listed in that table; D and trimming were resolved from the DNA. The sample yields 57,000 or so clones; about 86% were counted once. Of the sample, about 14% is held by the ten largest clones.

The CDR3 measures 14 amino acids from cysteine to phenylalanine. Here the CDR3 DNA is all that survives: 42 bases in frame from base 1. V loses 6 bases, J loses 0 bases, and the germline ends lie 9 bases apart. According to the germline V gene, CDR1 reads ENHRY and CDR2 reads SYGVKD. This sample was included in a study of blood T cell repertoires in COVID-19 (dated by TCRdb to the early 2020s). With respect to the entire study: The collaborator samples originated in the United States, Italy and Spain and spanned the acute and convalescent phases of COVID-19. The material from the prospective study consisted of cDNA or gDNA derived from T cells, B-cell-depleted T cells, or PBMCs. Deeply sampled blood TCRbeta repertoires from subjects exposed to, actively infected with, or recovered from COVID-19 were included in the dataset. The repertoires were released in a freely available public database intended as a resource for research on the immune response to SARS-CoV-2. The samples were drawn from two sources: the first 160 participants of the ongoing ImmuneRACE study, and 1,000 to 1,500 subjects contributed by 6 global collaborators. Nearly every sample came with metadata listing a de-identified subject ID, COVID-19 status, age in years and sex. Where available, HLA class I and class II types were obtained from metadata supplied by the sample provider rather than from assay-based typing.

The investigation overall reported the following: The quantity of clinical and demographic metadata differed by source and by participant and was supplied without curation.

Recombination linked TRBV10-3 to TRBJ2-1; possibly the D gene is TRBD2, per 6 matching bases. This sequence was found in a human donor in a cohort sampled during active COVID-19. Sequencing was done on a sample of peripheral blood. The CDR3 loop reads CAIRMTSSYNEQFF. The DNA sequence is as follows: TGTGCCATCAGGATGACTAGCTCCTACAATGAGCAGTTCTTC.